The sequence of this TCR beta chain was determined in a study of blood T cell repertoires in COVID-19. Trimming shortened V by 9 bases and J by 3 bases, and 12 bases separated the two germline ends. The CDR3 sequence is 13 residues long. From germline, CDR1 is LNHDA and CDR2 SQIVND (reference sequence). Some clones are missing from TCRdb's copy, which holds only in-frame ones; the method was immunoSEQ multiplex PCR. The profile shows 130,000 to 150,000 clones, about nine tenths of them singletons. The V gene is TRBV19, the J gene TRBJ2-1; no clear D. The TCR comes from a human donor in a cohort sampled during active COVID-19. The sample taken for sequencing was peripheral blood. The CDR3 region has the DNA TGTGCCAGCGGATCCAGGCTCTACAATGAGCAGTTCTTC. It codes for CASGSRLYNEQFF.